This is a list of T cell receptor beta chains from one sample in a study of T cell responses to AZD1222 COVID-19 vaccine. The repertoire was sequenced with immunoSEQ multiplex PCR; TCRdb's copy has only in-frame clones and lacks some. Of about 140,000 clones listed, 85% to 95% are singletons. The input for sequencing was peripheral blood, taken 28 days after the second AZD1222 dose. The receptors shown here come from an adult who received the AZD1222 COVID-19 vaccine. Each CDR3 is given with its conserved first and last residue. Fields, in order: J gene, clone size, D gene, V gene, CDR3 protein, CDR3 DNA. D genes are given only for firm matches. Clone size, where shown, is once, few, many, or a class for clones that have expanded.

TRBJ2-2 NA NA TRBV27 CASSLSGGPPGELFF TGTGCCAGCAGTTTGTCAGGTGGGCCACCCGGGGAGCTGTTTTTT
TRBJ1-1 NA TRBD1 TRBV7-8 CASSPQGAAEAFF TGTGCCAGCAGCCCGCAGGGGGCGGCTGAAGCTTTCTTT
TRBJ1-1 NA NA TRBV7-9 CASSLGSENTEAFF TGTGCCAGCAGCTTAGGCAGTGAGAACACTGAAGCTTTCTTT
TRBJ1-2 NA TRBD1 TRBV9 CASSSVSGGAGGYTF TGTGCCAGCAGTTCTGTATCAGGGGGCGCCGGTGGCTACACCTTC
TRBJ1-2 NA NA TRBV4-1 CASSLLYREKDNYGYTF TGCGCCAGCAGCCTATTATACAGGGAAAAAGACAACTATGGCTACACCTTC
TRBJ1-1 NA NA TRBV7-9 CASSLDGWAFF TGTGCCAGCAGCTTAGATGGGTGGGCTTTCTTT
TRBJ1-1 NA NA TRBV4-3 CASSRGGREAFF TGCGCCAGCAGCCGTGGTGGTCGGGAAGCTTTCTTT
TRBJ1-5 NA TRBD1 TRBV18 CASSPTRQGGNQPQHF TGTGCCAGCTCACCGACAAGACAGGGGGGCAATCAGCCCCAGCATTTT
TRBJ2-1 NA TRBD2 TRBV7-2 CASSFVAGGANEQFF TGTGCCAGCAGCTTCGTAGCGGGGGGGGCCAATGAGCAGTTCTTC
TRBJ1-2 few NA TRBV7-8 CASSTGGSGYTF TGTGCCAGCAGCACCGGGGGGTCGGGCTACACCTTC
TRBJ1-1 NA NA TRBV28 CASSLVDPAAEAFF TGTGCCAGCAGTTTAGTTGATCCGGCAGCTGAAGCTTTCTTT
TRBJ1-6 NA NA TRBV7-8 CASSPRQESPLHF TGTGCCAGCAGCCCCAGACAGGAATCACCCCTCCACTTT
TRBJ2-6 NA TRBD1 TRBV28 CASSPPWTGGSSGPSGANVLTF TGTGCCAGCAGCCCCCCTTGGACAGGGGGATCTAGCGGGCCCTCTGGGGCCAACGTCCTGACTTTC
TRBJ2-3 NA NA TRBV4-3 CASSQKSALGGADTQYF TGCGCCAGCAGCCAAAAAAGTGCCTTAGGGGGGGCAGATACGCAGTATTTT
TRBJ2-1 NA TRBD2 TRBV27 CASSDHGLAAYNEQFF TGTGCCAGCAGTGACCACGGACTAGCGGCCTACAATGAGCAGTTCTTC
TRBJ2-7 NA TRBD1 TRBV6-5 CASLKGQEIYEQYF TGTGCCAGCCTAAAGGGACAGGAGATCTACGAGCAGTACTTC
TRBJ1-4 NA NA TRBV14 CASSRPGSTNEKLFF TGTGCCAGCAGCCGTCCAGGGTCTACTAATGAAAAACTGTTTTTT
TRBJ1-2 NA NA TRBV6-1 CASREGIMYGYTF TGTGCCAGCAGGGAAGGGATCATGTACGGCTACACCTTC
TRBJ1-5 NA NA TRBV28 CASSGRDQPQHF TGTGCCAGCAGTGGACGTGATCAGCCCCAGCATTTT
TRBJ1-1 NA TRBD1 TRBV6-5 CASRQGAANTEAFF TGTGCCAGCAGACAGGGGGCGGCGAACACTGAAGCTTTCTTT
TRBJ2-2 NA NA TRBV3-1/TRBV3-2 CASSQSDSQPNTGELFF TGTGCCAGCAGCCAAAGTGACAGCCAGCCGAACACCGGGGAGCTGTTTTTT
TRBJ1-3 NA NA TRBV30 CAWSNSGNTIYF TGTGCCTGGAGCAACTCTGGAAACACCATATATTTT
TRBJ1-4 NA NA TRBV4-1 CASSQVKGGMVNEKLFF TGCGCCAGCAGCCAAGTAAAGGGTGGGATGGTTAATGAAAAACTGTTTTTT
TRBJ1-2 NA TRBD1 TRBV5-1 CASSLTGEHYGYTF TGCGCCAGCAGCTTGACAGGGGAGCACTATGGCTACACCTTC
TRBJ2-1 NA TRBD2 TRBV7-8 CASSLLSGTNNEQFF TGTGCCAGCAGCCTCCTTAGCGGGACGAACAATGAGCAGTTCTTC
TRBJ2-7 NA TRBD2 TRBV4-1 CASSQVPGLDPSYEQYF TGCGCCAGCAGCCAAGTTCCCGGACTAGACCCCTCCTACGAGCAGTACTTC
TRBJ2-1 NA TRBD2 TRBV5-1 CASSLAASRLAGNEQFF TGCGCCAGCAGCTTGGCCGCATCGCGACTAGCGGGCAATGAGCAGTTCTTC
TRBJ2-3 NA TRBD2 TRBV30 CASSGGGADTQYF TGTGCCAGTAGCGGGGGCGGCGCAGATACGCAGTATTTT
TRBJ2-1 NA TRBD1 TRBV30 CAWIGRTGTGVGYGQFF TGTGCCTGGATAGGACGGACCGGGACAGGGGTGGGATATGGGCAGTTCTTC
TRBJ1-4 NA TRBD1 TRBV2 CASSRDRENEKLFF TGTGCCAGCAGCCGGGACAGGGAAAATGAAAAACTGTTTTTT
TRBJ1-3 NA NA TRBV18 CASSPFPTSGNTIYF TGTGCCAGCTCACCCTTCCCCACCTCTGGAAACACCATATATTTT
TRBJ2-3 once TRBD2 TRBV11-3 CASSFSGGVGPDTQYF TGTGCCAGCAGCTTCAGCGGGGGGGTCGGTCCAGATACGCAGTATTTT
TRBJ1-2 NA NA TRBV4-3 CASSQARQVGAYGYTF TGCGCCAGCAGCCAAGCAAGGCAGGTGGGGGCCTATGGCTACACCTTC
TRBJ2-7 NA NA TRBV14 CASSQEGLLAKYEQYF TGTGCCAGCAGCCAAGAAGGGCTACTAGCCAAATACGAGCAGTACTTC
TRBJ2-7 NA TRBD1 TRBV30 CAWRYRGREQYF TGTGCCTGGAGGTACAGGGGACGCGAGCAGTACTTC
TRBJ1-2 NA TRBD1 TRBV24-1 CATSHSTGQFNYGYTF TGTGCCACCAGTCACTCAACGGGACAGTTTAACTATGGCTACACCTTC
TRBJ1-6 NA NA TRBV18 CASSRDRIYNSPLHF TGTGCCAGCTCGAGGGACCGGATCTATAATTCACCCCTCCACTTT